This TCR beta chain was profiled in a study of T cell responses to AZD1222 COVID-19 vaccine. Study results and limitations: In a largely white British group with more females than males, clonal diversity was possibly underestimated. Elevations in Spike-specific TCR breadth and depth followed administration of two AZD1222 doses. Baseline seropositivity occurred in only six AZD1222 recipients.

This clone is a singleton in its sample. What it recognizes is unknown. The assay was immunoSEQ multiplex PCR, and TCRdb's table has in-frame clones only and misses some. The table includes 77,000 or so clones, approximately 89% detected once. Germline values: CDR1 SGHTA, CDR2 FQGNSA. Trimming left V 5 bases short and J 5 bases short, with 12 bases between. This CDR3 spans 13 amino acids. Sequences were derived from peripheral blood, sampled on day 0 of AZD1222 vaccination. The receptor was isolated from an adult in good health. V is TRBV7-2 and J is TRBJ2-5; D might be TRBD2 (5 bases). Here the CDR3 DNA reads TGTGCCAGCAGCCACGGGGATTTGGAGACCCAGTACTTC. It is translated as CASSHGDLETQYF. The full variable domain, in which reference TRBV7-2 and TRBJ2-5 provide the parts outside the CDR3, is GAGVSQSPSNKVTEKGKDVELRCDPISGHTALYWYRQSLGQGLEFLIYFQGNSAPDKSGLPSDRFSAERTGGSVSTLTIQRTQQEDSAVYLCASSHGDLETQYFGPGTRLLVL.